The 22 T cell receptor beta chains given below trace back to one sample, sequenced in a study of shared clonotypes between healthy human individuals. Using immunoSEQ multiplex PCR, the repertoire was profiled, and TCRdb retains in-frame clones only, with some absent. In the table there are more than 2,000,000 clones, 90% to 95% of which are singletons. The source material was naive CD4+ T cells sorted from blood. Documented subset: CD45RA+ positively selected. The receptors were sampled from a man aged 18 to 35 in good health.

The V gene is TRBV5-5, the J gene TRBJ1-2; D unresolved. Germline V gene lookup returns CDR1 SGHKS and CDR2 YYEKEE (reference sequence). The V and J ends lost 2 bases and 8 bases respectively, with 13 bases between them. The CDR3 totals 13 residues. This CDR3 reads CASSLGAVGGYTF. As DNA, the CDR3 is TGTGCCAGCAGCTTAGGTGCGGTCGGGGGCTACACCTTC.

The chain employs TRBV14 and TRBJ2-7; possible D gene TRBD1, 6 bases. Germline loops: CDR1 SGHDN, CDR2 FVKESK. Deletions cut 1 base from V and 0 bases from J, with 13 bases between. The CDR3 is 16 amino acids. The CDR3 here is CASSQVLGASSYEQYF. The CDR3 nucleotides read TGTGCCAGCAGCCAAGTCTTGGGGGCTAGCTCCTACGAGCAGTACTTC.

V and J are TRBV5-1 and TRBJ2-5, with 10 bases fitting TRBD2. Germline values: CDR1 SGHRS, CDR2 YFSETQ. The CDR3 extends over 17 amino acids. The V and J ends lost 0 bases and 4 bases, in that order; junction bases with no gene match: 9. In nucleotides, the CDR3 is TGCGCCAGCAGCTTGGGGAGCGGGGGGGCCCGTCGAGAGACCCAGTACTTC. Protein product: CASSLGSGGARRETQYF.

V usage is TRBV6-5 and J usage is TRBJ1-1, with a possible D match to TRBD1 (6 bases). Germline V gene data show CDR1 as MNHEY and CDR2 as SVGAGI. The CDR3 consists of 15 residues. Deletions cut 2 bases from V and 2 bases from J, with 12 bases between. CDR3 protein: CASSYADRINTEAFF. DNA for the CDR3: TGTGCCAGCAGTTACGCCGACAGGATAAACACTGAAGCTTTCTTT.

The chain combines TRBV6-1 with TRBJ1-3; a possible D gene is TRBD1 (6 bases). V lost 0 bases and J 1 base, leaving 22 bases between the germline ends. There are 20 residues in the CDR3. Germline lookup yields CDR1 MNHNS and CDR2 SASEGT. The CDR3 spells CASSEALQGQRISSGNTIYF. For the CDR3, the DNA is TGTGCCAGCAGTGAAGCGCTTCAAGGACAGAGAATATCTTCTGGAAACACCATATATTTT.

The V and J genes are TRBV10-3 and TRBJ2-2; 7 bases agree with TRBD1. The CDR3 is 16 amino acids. Losses at the gene ends were 0 bases for V and 1 base for J; bases not matched to a gene: 2. Looked up from germline, CDR1 is ENHRY and CDR2 is SYGVKD. The CDR3 spells CAISESGTVNTGELFF. In DNA form, the CDR3 reads TGTGCCATCAGTGAGTCTGGGACAGTGAACACCGGGGAGCTGTTTTTT.

The V call is TRBV10-3, the J call TRBJ2-3; TRBD2 matches at 11 bases. This CDR3 region has 13 residues. Germline assignment: CDR1 ENHRY and CDR2 SYGVKD. The junction had 7 bases not matched to a gene; V was cut back by 8 bases and J by 9 bases. CDR3 DNA: TGTGCCATCGCCCTAGCGGGGGGAGGCACGCAGTATTTT. Amino acids: CAIALAGGGTQYF.

The V and J genes are TRBV7-8 and TRBJ2-7; D possibly corresponds to TRBD1 (5 bases). With 1 base removed from V and 0 bases from J, the gap between germline ends came to 16 bases. The CDR3 length is 17 residues. Germline V gene data show CDR1 as SGHVS and CDR2 as FQNEAQ. The CDR3 loop reads CASSLDTHRPASYEQYF. The CDR3 region has the DNA TGTGCCAGCAGCTTAGATACTCACAGGCCGGCCTCCTACGAGCAGTACTTC.

This clone was seen a handful of times. V is TRBV7-6 and J is TRBJ1-2; D is ambiguous. Germline values: CDR1 SGHVS, CDR2 FNYEAQ. The CDR3 is 13 residues long. The germline V and J ends were trimmed by 2 bases and 8 bases, with 12 bases remaining between them. DNA of the CDR3: TGTGCCAGCAGCTTAAGGCATGAGGTGGGCTACACCTTC. Amino acids: CASSLRHEVGYTF.

The gene calls are TRBV7-2 and TRBJ1-1; D is possibly TRBD1 (5 bases). This CDR3 spans 14 amino acids. V was trimmed by 1 base and J by 5 bases, leaving 11 bases between them. Germline V gives CDR1 SGHTA, CDR2 FQGNSA. The CDR3 nucleotides read TGTGCCAGCAGCTTAGAAGGGACCGGGACTGAAGCTTTCTTT. Translated, it gives CASSLEGTGTEAFF. Variable domain in full (rest from reference TRBV7-2 and TRBJ1-1): GAGVSQSPSNKVTEKGKDVELRCDPISGHTALYWYRQSLGQGLEFLIYFQGNSAPDKSGLPSDRFSAERTGGSVSTLTIQRTQQEDSAVYLCASSLEGTGTEAFFGQGTRLTVV.

CDR3 DNA sequence: TGTGCCAGCAGCTTGACCTTGGGGGACAGGGCCCCCTATGGCTACACCTTC. This translates into CASSLTLGDRAPYGYTF. The gene calls are TRBV7-9 and TRBJ1-2; 9 bases are shared with TRBD1. There are 17 residues in the CDR3. The V gene's germline CDR1 is SEHNR and CDR2 FQNEAQ (reference sequence). After removal of 3 bases from V and 4 bases from J, the junction contained 12 bases not matched to a gene.

This chain joins TRBV2 and TRBJ2-1; 7 bases fit TRBD1. This CDR3 has 15 amino acids. V trimming: 6 bases; J trimming: 5 bases; junction bases outside the gene matches: 10. Germline CDR1 SNHLY, CDR2 FYNNEI. The CDR3 loop reads CASRGGQEINNEQFF. In DNA, the CDR3 is TGTGCCAGCAGAGGTGGACAGGAGATTAACAATGAGCAGTTCTTC.

The V call is TRBV5-6, the J call TRBJ2-5; D might be TRBD2 (5 bases). This CDR3 contains 15 residues. The germline V gene has CDR1 SGHDT and CDR2 YYEEEE. Trimming pared 0 bases from V and 2 bases from J, leaving 11 bases between. The CDR3 DNA sequence: TGTGCCAGCAGCTTGGTGGAGGATCCACAAGAGACCCAGTACTTC. It encodes CASSLVEDPQETQYF.

V and J are TRBV4-3 and TRBJ1-1; TRBD1 is a possible D gene (6 bases). The CDR3 loop spans 16 amino acids. Trimming shortened V by 2 bases and J by 1 base, and 14 bases separated the two germline ends. Germline loops: CDR1 LGHNA, CDR2 YSLEER. The chain's CDR3 is CASSQIATGKNTEAFF. Written as DNA, the CDR3 is TGCGCCAGCAGCCAAATCGCTACAGGGAAGAACACTGAAGCTTTCTTT.

This clone has more than one count but fewer than ten. This chain's CDR3 is CASSEEGPRGYTF. For the CDR3, the DNA is TGTGCCAGCAGTGAAGAAGGGCCGAGGGGCTACACCTTC. The chain recombines TRBV2 with TRBJ1-2; D not certain. Germline CDR1 is SNHLY and CDR2 is FYNNEI. The length of the CDR3 is 13 residues. V was pared by 1 base and J by 8 bases, with 11 bases between.

For the CDR3, the DNA is TGTGCCAGCAGACGACAAAGCGACACCGGGGAGCTGTTTTTT. This sequence encodes CASRRQSDTGELFF. The genes are TRBV7-3 and TRBJ2-2; D is unresolved. Germline V gene sequence: CDR1 SGHTA, CDR2 FQGTGA. CDR3 length: 14 amino acids. V was shortened by 6 bases and J by 3 bases, with 11 bases between the two germline ends.

Turning to this clone: Relative to the germline gene, one junction end is altered; a read error may explain this. This sequence joins TRBV18 and TRBJ1-1; D unresolved. The V gene's germline CDR1 is KGHSH and CDR2 LQKENI. This CDR3 comprises 13 residues. The CDR3 is CASSPPTLAEVFF. The DNA of the CDR3 is TGTGCCAGCTCACCCCCTACTCTTGCGGAAGTTTTCTTT.

The chain couples TRBV5-6 to TRBJ1-5; D is unresolved. The V gene lost 5 bases and the J gene lost 5 bases, with 17 bases spanning the gap. The CDR3 is 15 residues long. Germline V gene data show CDR1 as SGHDT and CDR2 as YYEEEE. The CDR3 protein is CASSDGPETYQPQHF. CDR3 nucleotides: TGTGCCAGCAGTGACGGACCGGAGACCTATCAGCCCCAGCATTTT.

This chain links TRBV6-5 with TRBJ1-1, with TRBD1 identical over 8 bases. Per the germline V gene, CDR1 is MNHEY and CDR2 is SVGAGI. With V trimmed by 6 bases and J by 5 bases, 8 bases remained unmatched. CDR3 length equals 14 residues. The CDR3 is CASSPRQGRTEAFF. The CDR3 DNA reads as TGTGCCAGCAGCCCTAGACAGGGGAGGACTGAAGCTTTCTTT.

The chain recombines TRBV6-1 with TRBJ2-7, with 11 nucleotides matching TRBD2. This CDR3 region has 15 residues. J gave up 3 bases and V 1 base, and 2 bases lay outside the gene matches. The V gene's germline CDR1 is MNHNS and CDR2 SASEGT. In nucleotides, the CDR3 is TGTGCCAGCAGTGAAGGTGGACTAGCGGGCTACGAGCAGTACTTC. Translation gives CASSEGGLAGYEQYF.

The V call is TRBV10-1, the J call TRBJ2-2; D is unresolved. The CDR3 runs 14 residues. V lost 8 bases and J lost 2, with 12 bases in between. Germline CDR1 is WNHNN and CDR2 is SYGVQD (reference sequence). For the CDR3, the DNA is TGCGCCAGCTCCGCGACACGAAACACCGGGGAGCTGTTTTTT. This translates into CASSATRNTGELFF.

The chain uses TRBV4-1 and TRBJ2-1; TRBD1 agrees at 7 bases. The germline CDR1 and CDR2 sequences are MGHRA and YSYEKL. The V segment lost 0 bases and the J segment 4 bases; nucleotides outside the gene matches: 9. The CDR3 totals 17 residues. The CDR3 spells CASSQDVTGTAYNEQFF. The CDR3 nucleotides are TGCGCCAGCAGCCAAGATGTTACCGGGACAGCTTACAATGAGCAGTTCTTC.